These 19 T cell receptor beta chains originate from one sample sequenced in a study of blood T cell repertoires in COVID-19. Some clones are missing from TCRdb's copy, which holds only in-frame ones; the method was immunoSEQ multiplex PCR. There are 150,000 to 200,000 clones in the sample; roughly 83% occur only once, and about 1.6% lies in the top ten. Sequencing was performed on peripheral blood. These receptors came from a human donor in a cohort sampled during active COVID-19.

The gene calls are TRBV7-9 and TRBJ2-5; 8 bases match TRBD2. This CDR3 contains 14 residues. V lost 5 bases to trimming and J lost 2 bases; unmatched junction nucleotides: 4. CDR1 SEHNR and CDR2 FQNEAQ come from the germline V gene (reference sequence). In DNA, the CDR3 is TGTGCCAGCAGCCCTCCGGGGGGGCAAGAGACCCAGTACTTC. Its protein is CASSPPGGQETQYF. Complete variable domain (other parts from reference TRBV7-9 and TRBJ2-5): DTGVSQNPRHKITKRGQNVTFRCDPISEHNRLYWYRQTLGQGPEFLTYFQNEAQLEKSRLLSDRFSAERPKGSFSTLEIQRTEQGDSAMYLCASSPPGGQETQYFGPGTRLLVL.

The CDR3 region is CASSEAQGRNTEAFF. In nucleotides, the CDR3 is TGTGCCAGCAGTGAGGCACAGGGAAGGAACACTGAAGCTTTCTTT. The rearrangement uses TRBV25-1 and TRBJ1-1, with D possibly being TRBD1 (6 bases). Trimming pared 3 bases from V and 1 base from J, leaving 12 bases between. The CDR3 contains 15 residues. CDR1 and CDR2 (germline): MGHDK, SYGVNS.

The chain is built from TRBV6-2 or TRBV6-3 and TRBJ1-5; D not resolved. Germline V CDR1 and CDR2: MNHEY, SVGEGT. V was cut by 2 bases and J by 5 bases, with 19 bases left in between. The length of the CDR3 is 17 residues. The CDR3 spells CASSYQPRRSTYQPQHF. CDR3 bases: TGTGCCAGCAGTTACCAGCCGCGGAGGTCAACTTATCAGCCCCAGCATTTT.

V gene TRBV19 combines with J gene TRBJ1-2, with 8 positions matching TRBD1. Germline V gene lookup returns CDR1 LNHDA and CDR2 SQIVND (reference sequence). V was clipped by 6 bases and J by 1 base; unmatched bases: 10. The CDR3 has 16 amino acids. CDR3 in amino acids: CASSLDRGRYNYGYTF. CDR3 in DNA: TGTGCCAGTAGCCTTGACAGGGGCCGGTATAACTATGGCTACACCTTC.

This chain uses TRBV2 with TRBJ2-7, with D perhaps matching TRBD2 (5 bases). The CDR3 is 14 amino acids. Germline V gene sequence: CDR1 SNHLY, CDR2 FYNNEI. V dropped 10 bases and J dropped 3 bases, with 19 bases sitting between them. The CDR3 DNA reads TGTGCCACCACGGTCCCCCTGGAGGACTACGAGCAGTACTTC. Amino acids: CATTVPLEDYEQYF.

The chain joins TRBV6-5 to TRBJ1-5, with a possible D match to TRBD1 (5 bases). This CDR3 contains 15 residues. The V gene lost 0 bases and the J gene lost 2 bases, with 8 bases spanning the gap. Germline loops: CDR1 MNHEY, CDR2 SVGAGI. In DNA, the CDR3 is TGTGCCAGCAGTTACTCGACACAGGGCAATCAGCCCCAGCATTTT. Translation gives CASSYSTQGNQPQHF.

CDR3 sequence reads: CASSAGTEPYEQYF. The CDR3 coding sequence is TGTGCCAGCAGCGCGGGGACAGAACCCTACGAGCAGTACTTC. This sequence joins TRBV9 and TRBJ2-7, with TRBD1 matching over 7 bases. CDR1 is SGDLS and CDR2 is YYNGEE in the germline V gene. The CDR3 length is 14 residues. The V gene end was trimmed by 3 bases and the J gene end by 2 bases; junction bases not matched to a gene: 5.

The chain links TRBV13 to TRBJ2-7, with 8 bases that match TRBD1. Germline V gives CDR1 PRHDT, CDR2 FYEKMQ (reference sequence). Unmatched junction bases numbered 4, after V lost 1 base and J lost 5 bases. The CDR3 runs 14 residues. Written as DNA, the CDR3 is TGTGCCAGCAGCTTAGACCGGGACAGGAACGAGCAGTACTTC. Protein product: CASSLDRDRNEQYF. The full variable domain, rest sourced from reference TRBV13 and TRBJ2-7, is AAGVIQSPRHLIKEKRETATLKCYPIPRHDTVYWYQQGPGQDPQFLISFYEKMQSDKGSIPDRFSAQQFSDYHSELNMSSLELGDSALYFCASSLDRDRNEQYFGPGTRLTVT.

The chain carries TRBV5-1 and TRBJ2-2; D is ambiguous. Germline V CDR1 and CDR2: SGHRS, YFSETQ. CDR3 length equals 15 residues. V lost 4 bases and J lost 2, with 12 bases in between. The CDR3 coding sequence is TGCGCCAGCAGCCCATCCCCAGTAAACACCGGGGAGCTGTTTTTT. Translated: CASSPSPVNTGELFF.

The chain uses TRBV4-3 and TRBJ2-5, with D perhaps TRBD2 (6 bases). This CDR3 has 16 residues. Trimming removed 0 bases at V and 2 bases at J, with 13 bases between. Germline CDR1 LGHNA, CDR2 YSLEER. The CDR3 here is CASSQDPGAPQETQYF. In nucleotides, the CDR3 is TGCGCCAGCAGCCAAGATCCGGGAGCCCCACAAGAGACCCAGTACTTC.

This rearrangement joins TRBV19 to TRBJ2-1; 9 bases agree with TRBD1. CDR3 length: 16 amino acids. Germline trimming cut 5 bases from V and 3 bases from J; bases unmatched to any gene: 8. From germline, CDR1 is LNHDA and CDR2 SQIVND (reference sequence). As DNA, the CDR3 is TGTGCCAGTAGTCCTACCGACAGGGGGTTCTACAATGAGCAGTTCTTC. This encodes CASSPTDRGFYNEQFF.

V and J are TRBV3-1 (or the pseudogene TRBV3-2) and TRBJ1-1, with a tentative D call TRBD1 (5 bases). Trimming left V 6 bases short and J 2 bases short, with 13 bases between. CDR1 and CDR2 (germline): LGHDT, YNNKEL (reference sequence). This CDR3 comprises 14 residues. CDR3 amino acids: CASRGGGLNTEAFF. The CDR3 DNA follows: TGTGCCAGCAGGGGTGGGGGACTAAACACTGAAGCTTTCTTT.

The chain uses TRBV7-3 and TRBJ2-5, with TRBD1 matching 9 bases. The V gene end was trimmed by 6 bases and the J gene end by 5 bases; junction bases not matched to a gene: 4. This CDR3 region has 13 residues. Germline-derived CDR1 and CDR2 are SGHTA and FQGTGA. CDR3: CASSPTGGETQYF. CDR3 in DNA: TGTGCCAGCAGTCCGACAGGGGGGGAGACCCAGTACTTC.

V and J are TRBV18 and TRBJ2-2; D may be TRBD1 (5 bases). The V and J ends lost 3 bases and 2 bases respectively, with 13 bases between them. Germline V gene lookup returns CDR1 KGHSH and CDR2 LQKENI. The CDR3 spans 16 residues. The chain's CDR3 is CASSPERQGNTGELFF. The CDR3 nucleotides read TGTGCCAGCTCACCCGAGAGGCAGGGCAACACCGGGGAGCTGTTTTTT. Using reference TRBV18 and TRBJ2-2 for the parts outside the CDR3, the full variable domain is NAGVMQNPRHLVRRRGQEARLRCSPMKGHSHVYWYRQLPEEGLKFMVYLQKENIIDESGMPKERFSAEFPKEGPSILRIQQVVRGDSAAYFCASSPERQGNTGELFFGEGSRLTVL.

The chain combines TRBV6-6 with TRBJ1-2, with D possibly TRBD1 on 5 matching bases. Germline assignment: CDR1 MNHNY and CDR2 SVGAGI (reference sequence). CDR3 size: 11 residues. The V end was cut by 4 bases, the J end by 7 bases, with 7 bases between. CDR3 in amino acids: CASSSGGGYTF. The DNA of the CDR3 is TGTGCCAGCAGTTCCGGGGGTGGCTACACCTTC.

This chain joins TRBV5-5 and TRBJ1-2; no reliable D call. The CDR3 is 15 amino acids. CDR1 and CDR2 (germline): SGHKS, YYEKEE (reference sequence). Deletions cut 1 base from V and 2 bases from J, with 12 bases between. The chain's CDR3 is CASSLRLAVNYGYTF. In DNA, the CDR3 is TGTGCCAGCAGCTTGCGTCTGGCCGTGAACTATGGCTACACCTTC.

The chain uses TRBV19 and TRBJ2-2; 7 bases align to TRBD2. CDR1 LNHDA and CDR2 SQIVND come from the germline V gene (reference sequence). With V trimmed by 0 bases and J by 6 bases, 13 bases remained unmatched. This CDR3 comprises 18 residues. CDR3 nucleotides: TGTGCCAGTAGTATAGATCTATTAGGAGCGGGGTGGCCCGGGGAGCTGTTTTTT. Translated: CASSIDLLGAGWPGELFF.

This clone was recorded a few times. The chain carries TRBV3-1 (or the pseudogene TRBV3-2) and TRBJ1-5; D not resolved. Between the trimmed V and J ends, which lost 0 bases and 3 bases, there was a span of 9 bases. The V gene's germline CDR1 is LGHDT and CDR2 YNNKEL (reference sequence). The CDR3 is 15 amino acids. The CDR3 DNA reads TGTGCCAGCAGCCAAGAAAGTGGAGTCAATCAGCCCCAGCATTTT. Translating it yields CASSQESGVNQPQHF.

The J gene is TRBJ1-3, the V gene TRBV24-1; D ambiguous. The CDR3 is 16 residues long. Trimming took off 0 bases at V and 1 base at J, with 9 bases between the two ends. Germline CDR1 KGHDR, CDR2 SFDVKD. The CDR3 loop reads CATSDLGVYSGNTIYF. The CDR3 DNA is TGTGCCACCAGTGATTTGGGAGTTTATTCTGGAAACACCATATATTTT.